This record concerns one TCR beta chain sequence. In the same sample, other DNA sequences code for this CDR3. This sample was included in a study of technical replicates of blood from a handful of donors. Sequenced by immunoSEQ multiplex PCR; TCRdb stores in-frame clones only, minus some. The sample carries 75,000 to 95,000 clones, around 92% recorded once. The CDR3 consists of 11 residues. CDR1 and CDR2 from the germline V gene are DFQATT and SNEGSKA (reference sequence). The V and J ends lost 6 bases and 4 bases, in that order; junction bases with no gene match: 3. Sequences were obtained from T cells isolated from PBMCs. The TCR comes from a human donor in good health. The chain carries TRBV20-1 and TRBJ2-7, with TRBD1 matching over 7 bases. The CDR3 loop reads CSARQGYEQYF. DNA for the CDR3: TGCAGTGCCCGACAGGGTTACGAGCAGTACTTC.